These T cell receptor beta chains were read from a single sample in a study of T-cell reconstitution after alpha-beta-depleted transplantation in children. TCRdb recomputed calls from the PCR reads with MiXCR, one row per CDR3 protein. The table has 700,000 to 850,000 distinct CDR3 sequences, around 17% seen once; the top ten hold roughly 5%. Sequenced here: PBMCs, mostly from graft donor cells, sampled 360 days after TCRalphabeta/CD19-depleted stem cell transplant. These receptor sequences come from a male patient aged 10 to 17 who had a stem cell transplant for acute lymphoblastic leukemia, so the T cells may come from the graft donor. CDR3s include the opening cysteine and the closing phenylalanine or tryptophan. D genes are given only for firm matches. Only part of the rows carry a size: once, few, many, or a class if the clone is expanded.

clone size: few; D gene: -; J gene: TRBJ1-4; V gene: TRBV5-1; CDR3 protein: CASSSPTGATNEKLFF; CDR3 DNA: TGCGCCAGCAGCAGTCCGACAGGCGCAACTAATGAAAAACTGTTTTTT
clone size: few; D gene: TRBD1; J gene: TRBJ1-6; V gene: TRBV4-1; CDR3 protein: CASSFRDRGFSPLHF; CDR3 DNA: TGCGCCAGCAGCTTCCGGGACAGGGGTTTTTCACCCCTCCACTTT
clone size: -; D gene: TRBD2; J gene: TRBJ2-5; V gene: TRBV15; CDR3 protein: CATRTAGGWVETQYF; CDR3 DNA: TGTGCCACCAGGACAGCGGGGGGTTGGGTTGAGACCCAGTACTTC
clone size: -; D gene: -; J gene: TRBJ2-3; V gene: TRBV12-3/TRBV12-4; CDR3 protein: CASSLKGLDTQYF; CDR3 DNA: TGTGCCAGCAGTTTAAAGGGACTAGATACGCAGTATTTT
clone size: few; D gene: -; J gene: TRBJ1-2; V gene: TRBV5-1; CDR3 protein: CASSLVLAGDLGYGYTF; CDR3 DNA: TGCGCCAGCAGCTTGGTTTTAGCGGGGGATCTGGGCTATGGCTACACCTTC
clone size: -; D gene: TRBD1; J gene: TRBJ1-1; V gene: TRBV6-1; CDR3 protein: CASLPGTVMNTEAFF; CDR3 DNA: TGTGCCAGCCTCCCCGGGACAGTTATGAACACTGAAGCTTTCTTT
clone size: few; D gene: -; J gene: TRBJ2-5; V gene: TRBV12-3/TRBV12-4; CDR3 protein: CASSQGGKTQYF; CDR3 DNA: TGTGCCAGCAGCCAGGGTGGCAAGACCCAGTACTTC
clone size: many; D gene: TRBD1; J gene: TRBJ1-3; V gene: TRBV6-5; CDR3 protein: CASSYSTGAGSGNTIYF; CDR3 DNA: TGTGCCAGCAGTTACTCAACAGGGGCTGGATCTGGAAACACCATATATTTT
clone size: -; D gene: -; J gene: TRBJ2-1; V gene: TRBV29-1; CDR3 protein: CSVVWDGVYNEQFF; CDR3 DNA: TGCAGCGTTGTTTGGGACGGGGTTTACAATGAGCAGTTCTTC
clone size: -; D gene: -; J gene: TRBJ2-7; V gene: TRBV5-1; CDR3 protein: CASSFRASLYEQYF; CDR3 DNA: TGCGCCAGCAGCTTCAGGGCCAGTCTCTACGAGCAGTACTTC
clone size: many; D gene: -; J gene: TRBJ2-3; V gene: TRBV10-3; CDR3 protein: CAISDYEKDTQYF; CDR3 DNA: TGTGCCATCAGTGACTACGAGAAAGATACGCAGTATTTT
clone size: -; D gene: -; J gene: TRBJ1-2; V gene: TRBV11-1; CDR3 protein: CASSPRPNFYGYTF; CDR3 DNA: TGTGCCAGCAGCCCCAGACCGAACTTCTATGGCTACACCTTC
clone size: -; D gene: TRBD2; J gene: TRBJ2-6; V gene: TRBV4-1; CDR3 protein: CASSQEGSGRIVSGANVLTF; CDR3 DNA: TGCGCCAGCAGCCAAGAGGGTAGCGGGAGGATCGTCTCTGGGGCCAACGTCCTGACTTTC
clone size: few; D gene: TRBD1; J gene: TRBJ1-4; V gene: TRBV28; CDR3 protein: CASRGTGWIQNEKLFF; CDR3 DNA: TGTGCCAGCAGAGGGACAGGGTGGATCCAAAATGAAAAACTGTTTTTT
clone size: few; D gene: -; J gene: TRBJ2-7; V gene: TRBV5-1; CDR3 protein: CASSLNRDFTYEQYF; CDR3 DNA: TGCGCCAGCAGCCTGAACCGGGACTTCACCTACGAGCAGTACTTC
clone size: few; D gene: -; J gene: TRBJ2-2; V gene: TRBV5-4; CDR3 protein: CASSTSSLNTGELFF; CDR3 DNA: TGTGCCAGCAGCACGTCCTCGTTGAACACCGGGGAGCTGTTTTTT
clone size: -; D gene: -; J gene: TRBJ1-2; V gene: TRBV12-3/TRBV12-4; CDR3 protein: CASTEGSGYTF; CDR3 DNA: TGTGCCAGCACGGAGGGGTCTGGCTACACCTTC
clone size: many; D gene: -; J gene: TRBJ2-1; V gene: TRBV2; CDR3 protein: CASRSNEQFF; CDR3 DNA: TGTGCCAGCAGGAGCAATGAGCAGTTCTTC
clone size: -; D gene: -; J gene: TRBJ2-7; V gene: TRBV12-3/TRBV12-4; CDR3 protein: CASSLVGQGGLAVSYEQYF; CDR3 DNA: TGTGCCAGCAGTTTAGTTGGACAGGGGGGACTAGCGGTCTCCTACGAGCAGTACTTC
clone size: few; D gene: TRBD1; J gene: TRBJ1-1; V gene: TRBV29-1; CDR3 protein: CSVETGGAFF; CDR3 DNA: TGCAGCGTGGAAACAGGGGGGGCTTTCTTT
clone size: -; D gene: -; J gene: TRBJ2-7; V gene: TRBV5-1; CDR3 protein: CASSRETGILSYEQYF; CDR3 DNA: TGCGCCAGCAGCCGGGAGACAGGAATACTCTCCTACGAGCAGTACTTC
clone size: -; D gene: -; J gene: TRBJ2-7; V gene: TRBV6-2/TRBV6-3; CDR3 protein: CASKTYGSYEQYF; CDR3 DNA: TGTGCCAGCAAGACTTACGGCTCCTACGAGCAGTACTTC
clone size: few; D gene: -; J gene: TRBJ1-6; V gene: TRBV5-1; CDR3 protein: CASSFDAGANSPLHF; CDR3 DNA: TGCGCCAGCAGCTTTGACGCTGGGGCAAATTCACCCCTCCACTTT
clone size: -; D gene: -; J gene: TRBJ1-5; V gene: TRBV5-1; CDR3 protein: CASKEQGGNQPQHF; CDR3 DNA: TGCGCCAGCAAAGAACAGGGTGGCAATCAGCCCCAGCATTTT
clone size: -; D gene: TRBD2; J gene: TRBJ2-7; V gene: TRBV9; CDR3 protein: CASSVGLAGNYEQYF; CDR3 DNA: TGTGCCAGCAGCGTAGGTCTAGCGGGAAACTACGAGCAGTACTTC
clone size: many; D gene: -; J gene: TRBJ2-4; V gene: TRBV6-2/TRBV6-3; CDR3 protein: CASRHLRNQNIQYF; CDR3 DNA: TGTGCCAGCAGACACCTTAGAAATCAGAACATTCAGTACTTC
clone size: -; D gene: -; J gene: TRBJ1-2; V gene: TRBV6-5; CDR3 protein: CASSQNGGQSNYGYTF; CDR3 DNA: TGTGCCAGCAGCCAGAATGGAGGACAAAGTAACTATGGCTACACCTTC
clone size: -; D gene: -; J gene: TRBJ2-5; V gene: TRBV6-1; CDR3 protein: CASTVVGQETQYF; CDR3 DNA: TGTGCCAGCACGGTGGTTGGGCAAGAGACCCAGTACTTC
clone size: -; D gene: -; J gene: TRBJ1-5; V gene: TRBV6-5; CDR3 protein: CASSFGPRGQPQHF; CDR3 DNA: TGTGCCAGCAGTTTCGGACCCAGGGGTCAGCCCCAGCATTTT
clone size: -; D gene: -; J gene: TRBJ2-3; V gene: TRBV4-1; CDR3 protein: CASSQSGRANRADTQYF; CDR3 DNA: TGCGCCAGCAGCCAATCCGGTCGGGCGAATAGAGCAGATACGCAGTATTTT
clone size: few; D gene: TRBD2; J gene: TRBJ2-3; V gene: TRBV27; CDR3 protein: CASSLTGELAGITDTQYF; CDR3 DNA: TGTGCCAGCAGTTTAACGGGAGAACTAGCGGGGATCACAGATACGCAGTATTTT